These 2 T cell receptor beta chains were sequenced from one sample in a study of tumor-infiltrating lymphocytes in primary liver carcinoma. Production of TCR beta cDNA used 400 to 650 ng total RNA together with a constant-region primer. Sequencing libraries for TCR beta derived from three nested multiplex PCR rounds that used slightly modified ARM-PCR. Forward primers for TRBV1-TRBV30 and a C-beta reverse primer served the first two PCR rounds, at 10 cycles each. TCRdb re-called the multiplex PCR reads with MiXCR, one entry per CDR3 protein. The sample has 190,000 or so distinct CDR3 sequences; about 61% are singletons. The authors took blood RNA from unsorted whole blood and also extracted germline DNA. The sequenced sample consisted of peripheral blood. The receptors originated from an older woman with primary liver carcinoma and hepatitis B virus infection.

About this clonotype: This may arise from a read error, as a much more abundant clone is one base away. This chain links TRBV12-3 or TRBV12-4 with TRBJ1-1; no reliable D call. The CDR3 has 14 residues. The V end lost 1 base, the J end lost 1 base, and 7 bases lay between the germline ends. The CDR3 region is CASSLVTENTEAFF. CDR3 DNA sequence: TGTGCCAGCAGTTTAGTGACGGAGAACACTGAAGCTTTCTTT.

The chain uses TRBV28 and TRBJ2-3; TRBD2 matches at 8 bases. V was pared by 6 bases and J by 0 bases, with 5 bases of the junction left unmatched. The CDR3 is made up of 15 amino acids. The germline gives CDR1 MDHEN, CDR2 SYDVKM. The CDR3, as DNA: TGTGCCAGCAGCCAGCGGGAGATAAGCACAGATACGCAGTATTTT. This sequence encodes CASSQREISTDTQYF.